The present T cell receptor beta chain was sequenced within a study of T-cell reconstitution after alpha-beta-depleted transplantation in children. Study-level points and caveats: Expanded graft clones numbering several hundred reportedly gave rise to alpha-beta T cells about two months after transplant. From newly produced T cells came most of the T-cell counts and diversity one year after transplant. Some patients' high day-60 TCRbeta diversity was traced to surviving recipient T cells and thymic progenitors.

Germline-derived CDR1 and CDR2 are MGHDK and SYGVNS. The CDR3 has 14 residues. V shed 3 bases and J shed 1 base, with 8 bases lying between them. Remarks on this clonotype: As yet, its antigen is unknown.

A library of TCRbeta sequences, prepared with unique molecular identifiers, was generated. Each CDR3 protein is one row after TCRdb ran MiXCR on the PCR reads. The sample has 550,000 to 600,000 distinct CDR3 sequences; 20% to 25% are singletons. Sequenced here: PBMCs, mostly from graft donor cells, sampled 360 days after TCRalphabeta/CD19-depleted stem cell transplant. V is TRBV25-1 and J is TRBJ2-3, with D perhaps matching TRBD1 (5 bases). The source is a boy in the first two years of life who had a stem cell transplant for acute myeloid leukemia, so the T cells may come from the graft donor. The CDR3: CASSDPTGTDTQYF. CDR3 nucleotide sequence: TGTGCCAGCAGTGATCCGACAGGCACAGATACGCAGTATTTT.